One T cell receptor beta chain is described in this entry. Authors' data handling: Amplification with reference gene primers provided the estimates of nucleated cell counts. Clones were read by immunoSEQ multiplex PCR, and TCRdb kept only the in-frame ones, dropping some. V and J calls and clone size are as listed in that table; D and trimming were resolved from the DNA. The sample lists about 200,000 clones, 89% seen once, with more than 5.5% in the top ten. The record originates from a study of blood T cell repertoires in COVID-19. Looking at the study overall: From the United States, Italy and Spain came samples of acute and convalescent COVID-19. T cells, B-cell-depleted T cells, or PBMCs provided the cDNA or gDNA that served as material.

There are 16 residues in the CDR3. Germline V lookup: CDR1 MDHEN, CDR2 SYDVKM. The trim removed 3 bases at V and 0 bases at J, leaving 2 bases unmatched. The chain uses TRBV28 and TRBJ2-2; 9 positions agree with TRBD2. Sequencing input: peripheral blood. This TCR was sampled from a man aged 55-75 years who had recovered from COVID-19. The CDR3 region has the DNA TGTGCCAGCAGTTTGCGGGGGGGCACGAACACCGGGGAGCTGTTTTTT. This gives the protein CASSLRGGTNTGELFF.